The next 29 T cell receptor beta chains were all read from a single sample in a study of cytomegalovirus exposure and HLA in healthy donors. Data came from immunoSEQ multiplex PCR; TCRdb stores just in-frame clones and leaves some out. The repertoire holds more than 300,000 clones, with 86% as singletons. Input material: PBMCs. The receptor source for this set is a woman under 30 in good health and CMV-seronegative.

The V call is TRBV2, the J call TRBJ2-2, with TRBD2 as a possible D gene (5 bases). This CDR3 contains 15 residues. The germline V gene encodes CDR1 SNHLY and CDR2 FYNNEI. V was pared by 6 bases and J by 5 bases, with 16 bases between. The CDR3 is CASSALRAETGELFF. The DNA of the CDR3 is TGTGCCAGCAGCGCCCTGCGGGCCGAGACCGGGGAGCTGTTTTTT.

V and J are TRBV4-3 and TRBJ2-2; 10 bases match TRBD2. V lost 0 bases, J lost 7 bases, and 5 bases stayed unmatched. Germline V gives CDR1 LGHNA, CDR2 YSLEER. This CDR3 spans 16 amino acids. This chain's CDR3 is CASSQDLAGEYGELFF. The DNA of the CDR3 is TGCGCCAGCAGCCAAGATCTAGCGGGAGAGTACGGGGAGCTGTTTTTT.

The CDR3 region is CASSNQLADLSSYNEQFF. CDR3 DNA: TGTGCCAGCTCAAACCAGCTAGCGGATCTAAGCTCCTACAATGAGCAGTTCTTC. This chain joins TRBV18 and TRBJ2-1; 7 bases align to TRBD2. CDR3 length: 18 residues. With V trimmed by 5 bases and J by 0 bases, 13 bases remained unmatched. Per the germline V gene, CDR1 is KGHSH and CDR2 is LQKENI.

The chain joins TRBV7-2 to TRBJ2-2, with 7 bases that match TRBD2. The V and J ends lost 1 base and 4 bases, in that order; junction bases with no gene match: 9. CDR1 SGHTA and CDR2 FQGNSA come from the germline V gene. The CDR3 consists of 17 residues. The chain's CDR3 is CASSLVTAGFGTGELFF. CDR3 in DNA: TGTGCCAGCAGCTTAGTGACAGCGGGATTTGGCACCGGGGAGCTGTTTTTT.

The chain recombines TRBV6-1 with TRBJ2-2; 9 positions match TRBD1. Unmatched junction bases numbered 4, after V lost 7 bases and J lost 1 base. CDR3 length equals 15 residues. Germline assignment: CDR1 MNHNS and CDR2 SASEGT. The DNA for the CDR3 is TGTGCCAGCACGCCGGACAGGGGGAACACCGGGGAGCTGTTTTTT. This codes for CASTPDRGNTGELFF.

The CDR3 coding sequence is TGTGCCAGCAGCTTAGTTGGAGGCAATGAGCAGTTCTTC. Its translation is CASSLVGGNEQFF. The rearrangement links TRBV11-2 to TRBJ2-1, with a possible D match to TRBD2 (5 bases). V was clipped by 1 base and J by 6 bases, with 7 bases between them. The CDR3 sequence is 13 residues long. Germline V gene data show CDR1 as SGHAT and CDR2 as FQNNGV.

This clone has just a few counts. CDR3 nucleotide sequence: TGCGCCAGAGACAGGCGGTCGGGCACCGGGGAGCTGTTTTTT. Its protein product is CARDRRSGTGELFF. The chain employs TRBV4-1 and TRBJ2-2, with D maybe TRBD1 (6 bases). V was clipped by 9 bases and J by 4 bases, with 15 bases between them. CDR3 size: 14 residues. Per the germline V gene, CDR1 is MGHRA and CDR2 is YSYEKL.

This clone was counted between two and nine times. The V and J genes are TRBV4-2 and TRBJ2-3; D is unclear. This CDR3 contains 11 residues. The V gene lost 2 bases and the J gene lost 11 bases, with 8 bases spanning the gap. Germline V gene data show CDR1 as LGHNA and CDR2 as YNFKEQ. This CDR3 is CASSQNQRQYF. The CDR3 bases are TGTGCCAGCAGCCAAAACCAGCGGCAGTATTTT.

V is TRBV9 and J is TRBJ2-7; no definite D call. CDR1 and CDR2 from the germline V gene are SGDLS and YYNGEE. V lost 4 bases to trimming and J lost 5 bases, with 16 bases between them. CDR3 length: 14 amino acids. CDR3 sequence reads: CASSPRFGFHEQYF. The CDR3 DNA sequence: TGTGCCAGCAGCCCCCGGTTCGGGTTCCACGAGCAGTACTTC.

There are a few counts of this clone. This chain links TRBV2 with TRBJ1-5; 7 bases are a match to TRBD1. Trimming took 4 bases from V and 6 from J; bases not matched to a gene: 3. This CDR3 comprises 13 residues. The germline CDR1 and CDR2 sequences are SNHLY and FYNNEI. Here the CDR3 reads CASSGQGSQPQHF. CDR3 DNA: TGTGCCAGCAGTGGACAGGGTAGTCAGCCCCAGCATTTT.

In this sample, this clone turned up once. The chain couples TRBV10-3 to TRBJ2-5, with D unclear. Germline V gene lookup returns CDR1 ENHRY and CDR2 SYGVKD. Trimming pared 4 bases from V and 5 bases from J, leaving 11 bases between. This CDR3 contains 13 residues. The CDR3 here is CAISAQVEETQYF. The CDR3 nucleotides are TGTGCCATCAGTGCCCAGGTTGAGGAGACCCAGTACTTC.

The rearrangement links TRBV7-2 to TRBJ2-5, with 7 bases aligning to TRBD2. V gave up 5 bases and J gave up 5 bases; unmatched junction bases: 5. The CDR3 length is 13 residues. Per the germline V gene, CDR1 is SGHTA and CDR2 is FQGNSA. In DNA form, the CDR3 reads TGTGCCAGCAGCCCGGGGGGATTGGAGACCCAGTACTTC. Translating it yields CASSPGGLETQYF.

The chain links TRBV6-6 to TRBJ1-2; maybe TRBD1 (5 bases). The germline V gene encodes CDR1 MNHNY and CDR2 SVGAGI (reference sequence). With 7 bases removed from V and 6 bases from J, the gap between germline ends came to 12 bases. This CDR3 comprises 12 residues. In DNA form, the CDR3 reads TGTGCCAGCACTGGCAGGGAGGATGGCTACACCTTC. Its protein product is CASTGREDGYTF.

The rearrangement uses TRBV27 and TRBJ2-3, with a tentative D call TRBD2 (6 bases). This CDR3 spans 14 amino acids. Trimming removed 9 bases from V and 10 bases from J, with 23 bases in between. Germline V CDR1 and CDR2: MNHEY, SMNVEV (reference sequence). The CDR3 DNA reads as TGTGCCAGTACTGCGGGATCCACGCTGTATCCGCAGTATTTT. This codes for CASTAGSTLYPQYF.

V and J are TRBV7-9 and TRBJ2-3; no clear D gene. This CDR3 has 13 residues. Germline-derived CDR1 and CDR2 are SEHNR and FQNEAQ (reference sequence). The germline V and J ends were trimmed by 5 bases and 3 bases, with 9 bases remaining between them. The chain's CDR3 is CASSLLRTDTQYF. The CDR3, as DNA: TGTGCCAGCAGCCTCCTGCGTACAGATACGCAGTATTTT.

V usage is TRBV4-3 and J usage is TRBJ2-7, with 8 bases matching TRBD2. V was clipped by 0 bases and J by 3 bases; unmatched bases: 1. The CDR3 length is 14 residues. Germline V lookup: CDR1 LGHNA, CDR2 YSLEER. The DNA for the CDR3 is TGCGCCAGCAGCCAAGACGGGACTAGCTACGAGCAGTACTTC. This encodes CASSQDGTSYEQYF.

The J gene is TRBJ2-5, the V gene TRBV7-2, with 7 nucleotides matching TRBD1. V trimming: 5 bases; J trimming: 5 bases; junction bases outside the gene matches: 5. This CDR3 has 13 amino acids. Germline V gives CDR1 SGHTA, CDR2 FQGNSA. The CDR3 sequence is CASSTDRVETQYF. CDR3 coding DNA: TGTGCCAGCAGCACCGACAGGGTGGAGACCCAGTACTTC.

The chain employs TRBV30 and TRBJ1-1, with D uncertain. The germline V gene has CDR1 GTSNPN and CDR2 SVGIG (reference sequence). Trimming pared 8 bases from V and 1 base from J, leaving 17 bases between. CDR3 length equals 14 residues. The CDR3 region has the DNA TGTGCCGGCCGGTGGGAGAACCAGAACACTGAAGCTTTCTTT. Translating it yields CAGRWENQNTEAFF.

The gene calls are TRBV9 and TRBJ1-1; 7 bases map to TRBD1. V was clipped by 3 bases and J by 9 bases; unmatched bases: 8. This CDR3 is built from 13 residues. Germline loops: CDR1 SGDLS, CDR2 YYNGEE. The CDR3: CASSATGTDKAFF. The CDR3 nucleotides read TGTGCCAGCAGCGCCACCGGGACAGATAAAGCTTTCTTT.

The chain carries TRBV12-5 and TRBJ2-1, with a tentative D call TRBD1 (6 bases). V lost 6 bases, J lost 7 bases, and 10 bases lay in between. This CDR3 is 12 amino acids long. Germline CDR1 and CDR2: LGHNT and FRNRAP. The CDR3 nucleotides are TGTGCTAGTGGCCGAGGACAGAATGAGCAGTTCTTC. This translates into CASGRGQNEQFF.

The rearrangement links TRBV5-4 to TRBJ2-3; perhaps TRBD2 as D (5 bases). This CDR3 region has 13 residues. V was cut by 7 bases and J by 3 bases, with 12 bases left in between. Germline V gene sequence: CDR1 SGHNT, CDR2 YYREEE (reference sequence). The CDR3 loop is CASREGTTDTQYF. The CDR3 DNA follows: TGTGCCAGCCGAGAGGGAACAACAGATACGCAGTATTTT.

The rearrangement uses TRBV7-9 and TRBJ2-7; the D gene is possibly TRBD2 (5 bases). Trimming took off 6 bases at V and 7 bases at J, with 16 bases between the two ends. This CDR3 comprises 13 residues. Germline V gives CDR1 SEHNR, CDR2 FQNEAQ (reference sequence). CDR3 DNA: TGTGCCAGCAGTCACAAAGAGCGGTCTGAGCAGTACTTC. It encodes CASSHKERSEQYF.

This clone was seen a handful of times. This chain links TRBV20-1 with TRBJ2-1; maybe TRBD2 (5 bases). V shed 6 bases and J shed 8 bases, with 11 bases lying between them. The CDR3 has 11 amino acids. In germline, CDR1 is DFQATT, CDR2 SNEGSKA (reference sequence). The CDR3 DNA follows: TGCAGTGCACCGCTAGCTTATGAGCAGTTCTTC. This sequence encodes CSAPLAYEQFF.

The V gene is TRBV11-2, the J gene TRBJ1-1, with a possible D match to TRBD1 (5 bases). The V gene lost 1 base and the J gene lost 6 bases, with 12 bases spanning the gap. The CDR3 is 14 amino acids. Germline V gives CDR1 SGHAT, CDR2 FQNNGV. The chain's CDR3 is CASSLGSGVAEAFF. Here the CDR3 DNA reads TGTGCCAGCAGCTTAGGATCGGGGGTTGCTGAAGCTTTCTTT.

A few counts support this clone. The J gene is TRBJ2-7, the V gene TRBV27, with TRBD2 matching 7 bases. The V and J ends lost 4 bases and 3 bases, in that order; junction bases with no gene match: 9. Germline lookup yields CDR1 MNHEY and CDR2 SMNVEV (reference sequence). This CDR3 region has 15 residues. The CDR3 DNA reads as TGTGCCAGCAGTTACTCTAGCGGAACTTTCTACGAGCAGTACTTC. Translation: CASSYSSGTFYEQYF.

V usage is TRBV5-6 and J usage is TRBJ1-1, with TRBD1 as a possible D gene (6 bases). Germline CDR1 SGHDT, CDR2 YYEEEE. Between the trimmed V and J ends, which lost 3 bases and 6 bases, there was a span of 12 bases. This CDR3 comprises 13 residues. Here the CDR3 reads CASSSGAFAEAFF. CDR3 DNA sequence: TGTGCCAGCAGCTCAGGGGCGTTCGCTGAAGCTTTCTTT.

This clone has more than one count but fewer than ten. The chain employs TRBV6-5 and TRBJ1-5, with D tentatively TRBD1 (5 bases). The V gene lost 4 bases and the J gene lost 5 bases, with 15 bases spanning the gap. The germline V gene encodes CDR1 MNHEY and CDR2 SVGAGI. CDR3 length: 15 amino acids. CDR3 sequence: CASSSISGGDQPQHF. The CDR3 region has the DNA TGTGCCAGCAGTTCCATCAGCGGGGGGGATCAGCCCCAGCATTTT.

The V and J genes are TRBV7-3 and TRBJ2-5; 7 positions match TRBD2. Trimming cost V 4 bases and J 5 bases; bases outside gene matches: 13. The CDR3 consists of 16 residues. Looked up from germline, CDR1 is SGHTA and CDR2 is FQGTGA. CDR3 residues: CASSSGASGPLETQYF. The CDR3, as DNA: TGTGCCAGCAGCTCCGGTGCTAGCGGACCTTTGGAGACCCAGTACTTC.

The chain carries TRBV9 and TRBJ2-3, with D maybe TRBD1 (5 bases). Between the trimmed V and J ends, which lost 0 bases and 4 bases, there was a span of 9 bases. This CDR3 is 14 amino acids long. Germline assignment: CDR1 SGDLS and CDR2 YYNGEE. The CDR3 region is CASSVGGEPDTQYF. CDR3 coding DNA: TGTGCCAGCAGCGTAGGGGGCGAACCAGATACGCAGTATTTT.